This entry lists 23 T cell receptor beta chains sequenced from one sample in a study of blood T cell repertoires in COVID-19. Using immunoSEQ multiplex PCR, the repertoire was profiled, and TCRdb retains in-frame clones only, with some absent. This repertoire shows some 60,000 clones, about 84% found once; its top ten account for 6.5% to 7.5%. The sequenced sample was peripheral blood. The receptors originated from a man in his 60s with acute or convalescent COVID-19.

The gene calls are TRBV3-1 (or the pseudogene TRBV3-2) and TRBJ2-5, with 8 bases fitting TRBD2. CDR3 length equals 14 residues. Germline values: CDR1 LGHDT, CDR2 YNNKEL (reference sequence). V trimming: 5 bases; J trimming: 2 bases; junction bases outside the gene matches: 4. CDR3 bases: TGTGCCAGCAGCTTTCAGCGGGGGCAAGAGACCCAGTACTTC. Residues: CASSFQRGQETQYF.

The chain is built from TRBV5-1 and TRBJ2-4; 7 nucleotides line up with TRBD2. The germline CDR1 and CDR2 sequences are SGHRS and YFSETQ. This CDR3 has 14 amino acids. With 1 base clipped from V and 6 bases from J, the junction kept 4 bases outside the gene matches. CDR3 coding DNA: TGCGCCAGCAGCTTGTATCCGGGGGGAAACATTCAGTACTTC. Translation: CASSLYPGGNIQYF.

In nucleotides, the CDR3 is TGTGCCTGGAGTCCGCCGGGACTCGCGAACACTGAAGCTTTCTTT. Amino acids: CAWSPPGLANTEAFF. The V gene is TRBV30, the J gene TRBJ1-1, with TRBD1 as a possible D gene (5 bases). CDR3 length equals 15 residues. V lost 2 bases and J lost 1, with 14 bases in between. CDR1 is GTSNPN, CDR2 SVGIG, per germline (reference sequence).

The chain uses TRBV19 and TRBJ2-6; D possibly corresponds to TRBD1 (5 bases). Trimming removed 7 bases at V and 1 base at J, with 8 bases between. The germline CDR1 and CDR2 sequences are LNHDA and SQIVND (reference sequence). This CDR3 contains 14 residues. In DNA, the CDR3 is TGTGCCAGTATTTCAGGGTCTGGGGCCAACGTCCTGACTTTC. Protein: CASISGSGANVLTF.

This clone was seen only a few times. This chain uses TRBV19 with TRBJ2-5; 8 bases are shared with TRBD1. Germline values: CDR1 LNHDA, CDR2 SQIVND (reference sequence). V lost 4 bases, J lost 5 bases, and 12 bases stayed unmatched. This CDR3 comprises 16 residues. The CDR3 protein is CASSNLGTGRIETQYF. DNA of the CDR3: TGTGCCAGTAGTAATCTTGGGACAGGCCGAATTGAGACCCAGTACTTC.

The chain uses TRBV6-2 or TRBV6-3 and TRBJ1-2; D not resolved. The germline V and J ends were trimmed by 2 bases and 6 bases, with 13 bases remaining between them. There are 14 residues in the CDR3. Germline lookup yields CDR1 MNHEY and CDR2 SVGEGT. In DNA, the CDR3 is TGTGCCAGCAGTTACATCCAGCGCCGAGATGGCTACACCTTC. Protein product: CASSYIQRRDGYTF.

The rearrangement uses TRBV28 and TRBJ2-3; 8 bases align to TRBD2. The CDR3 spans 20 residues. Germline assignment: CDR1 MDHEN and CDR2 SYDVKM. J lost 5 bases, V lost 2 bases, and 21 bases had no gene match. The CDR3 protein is CASSLGMGGPSGGRKDTQYF. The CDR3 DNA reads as TGTGCCAGCAGTTTAGGAATGGGCGGTCCCAGCGGGGGACGAAAAGATACGCAGTATTTT. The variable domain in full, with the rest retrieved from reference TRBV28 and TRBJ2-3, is DVKVTQSSRYLVKRTGEKVFLECVQDMDHENMFWYRQDPGLGLRLIYFSYDVKMKEKGDIPEGYSVSREKKERFSLILESASTNQTSMYLCASSLGMGGPSGGRKDTQYFGPGTRLTVL.

The CDR3 region is CASSIGESYTF. CDR3 bases: TGTGCCAGTAGTATTGGGGAGAGCTACACCTTC. J is TRBJ1-2 and V is TRBV19; D remains ambiguous. CDR1 is LNHDA and CDR2 is SQIVND in the germline V gene (reference sequence). The CDR3 length is 11 residues. Between the trimmed V and J ends, which lost 3 bases and 9 bases, there was a span of 8 bases. Based on the CDR3 plus reference TRBV19 and TRBJ1-2, the full variable domain is DGGITQSPKYLFRKEGQNVTLSCEQNLNHDAMYWYRQDPGQGLRLIYYSQIVNDFQKGDIAEGYSVSREKKESFPLTVTSAQKNPTAFYLCASSIGESYTFGSGTRLTVV.

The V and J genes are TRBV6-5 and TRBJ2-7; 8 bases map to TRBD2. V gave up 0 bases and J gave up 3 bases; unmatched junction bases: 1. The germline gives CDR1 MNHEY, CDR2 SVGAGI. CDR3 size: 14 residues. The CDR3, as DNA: TGTGCCAGCAGTTACTCTACTAGCGGCTACGAGCAGTACTTC. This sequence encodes CASSYSTSGYEQYF.

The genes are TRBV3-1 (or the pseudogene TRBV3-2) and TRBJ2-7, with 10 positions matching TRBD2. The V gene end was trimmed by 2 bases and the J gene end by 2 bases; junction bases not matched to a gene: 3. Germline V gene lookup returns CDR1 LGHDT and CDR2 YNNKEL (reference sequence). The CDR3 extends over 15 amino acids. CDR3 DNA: TGTGCCAGCAGCCAAAGCGGGGGGGCCGCCTACGAGCAGTACTTC. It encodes CASSQSGGAAYEQYF.

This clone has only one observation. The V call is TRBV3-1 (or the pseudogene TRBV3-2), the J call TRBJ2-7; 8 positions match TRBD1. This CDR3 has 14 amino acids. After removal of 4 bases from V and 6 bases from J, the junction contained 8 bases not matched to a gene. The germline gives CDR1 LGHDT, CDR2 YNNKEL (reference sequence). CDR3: CASSPFGQGGEQYF. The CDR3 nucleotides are TGTGCCAGCAGCCCCTTCGGACAGGGCGGCGAGCAGTACTTC.

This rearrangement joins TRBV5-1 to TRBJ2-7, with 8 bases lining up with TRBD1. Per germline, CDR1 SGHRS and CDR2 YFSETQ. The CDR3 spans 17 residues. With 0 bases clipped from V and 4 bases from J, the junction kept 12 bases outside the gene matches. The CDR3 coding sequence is TGCGCCAGCAGCTTGGGGAGTCCAGGGGGCGCCGGGTACGAGCAGTACTTC. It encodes CASSLGSPGGAGYEQYF.

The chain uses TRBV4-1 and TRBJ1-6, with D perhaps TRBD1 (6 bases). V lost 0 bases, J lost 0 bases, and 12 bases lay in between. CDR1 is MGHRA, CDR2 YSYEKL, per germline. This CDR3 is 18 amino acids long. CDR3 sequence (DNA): TGCGCCAGCAGCCAAGAGTTAAGGGGGAGCTCCTATAATTCACCCCTCCACTTT. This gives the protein CASSQELRGSSYNSPLHF.

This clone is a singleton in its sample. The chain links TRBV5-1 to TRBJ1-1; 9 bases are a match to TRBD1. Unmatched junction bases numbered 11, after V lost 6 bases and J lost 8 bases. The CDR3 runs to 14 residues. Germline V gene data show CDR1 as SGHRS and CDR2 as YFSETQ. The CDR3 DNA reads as TGCGCCAGCAAAGCCGGGACAGGGTCTCTGGAAGCTTTCTTT. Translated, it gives CASKAGTGSLEAFF.

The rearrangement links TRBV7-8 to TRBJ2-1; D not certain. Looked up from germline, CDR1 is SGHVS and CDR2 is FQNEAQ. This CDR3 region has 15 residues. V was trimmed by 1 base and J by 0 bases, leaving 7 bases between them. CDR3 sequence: CASSLVRNSYNEQFF. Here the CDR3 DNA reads TGTGCCAGCAGCTTAGTTAGAAACTCCTACAATGAGCAGTTCTTC.

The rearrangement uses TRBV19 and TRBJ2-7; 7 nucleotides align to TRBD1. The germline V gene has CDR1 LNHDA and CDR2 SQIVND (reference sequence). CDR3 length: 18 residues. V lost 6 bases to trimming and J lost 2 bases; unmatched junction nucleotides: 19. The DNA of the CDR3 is TGTGCCAGTAGCCCGATACATGGGGGAACGGGACAGACCTACGAGCAGTACTTC. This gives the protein CASSPIHGGTGQTYEQYF.

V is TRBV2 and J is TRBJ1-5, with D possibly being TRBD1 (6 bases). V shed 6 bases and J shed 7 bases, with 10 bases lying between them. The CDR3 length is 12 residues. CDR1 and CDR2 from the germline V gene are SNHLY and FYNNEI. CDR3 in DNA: TGTGCCAGCAGAGCGACAGGACAGCCCCAGCATTTT. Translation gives CASRATGQPQHF.

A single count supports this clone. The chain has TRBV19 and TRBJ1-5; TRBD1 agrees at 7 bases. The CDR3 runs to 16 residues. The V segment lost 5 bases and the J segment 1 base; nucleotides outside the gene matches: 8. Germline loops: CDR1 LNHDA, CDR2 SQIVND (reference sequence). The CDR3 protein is CASSHKQGLSNQPQHF. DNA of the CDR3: TGTGCCAGTAGTCACAAACAGGGGTTAAGCAATCAGCCCCAGCATTTT.

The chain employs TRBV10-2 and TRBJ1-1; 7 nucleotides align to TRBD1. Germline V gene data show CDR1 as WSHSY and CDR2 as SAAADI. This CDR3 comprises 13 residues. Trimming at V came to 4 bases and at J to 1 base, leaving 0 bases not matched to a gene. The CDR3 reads CASSGQGNTEAFF. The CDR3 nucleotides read TGCGCCAGCAGTGGACAGGGGAACACTGAAGCTTTCTTT.

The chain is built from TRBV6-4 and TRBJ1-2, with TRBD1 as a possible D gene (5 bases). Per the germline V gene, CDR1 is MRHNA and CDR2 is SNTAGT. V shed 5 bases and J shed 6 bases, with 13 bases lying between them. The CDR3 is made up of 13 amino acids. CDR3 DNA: TGTGCCAGCAGTCCTCTTTTAGGGGATGGCTACACCTTC. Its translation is CASSPLLGDGYTF.

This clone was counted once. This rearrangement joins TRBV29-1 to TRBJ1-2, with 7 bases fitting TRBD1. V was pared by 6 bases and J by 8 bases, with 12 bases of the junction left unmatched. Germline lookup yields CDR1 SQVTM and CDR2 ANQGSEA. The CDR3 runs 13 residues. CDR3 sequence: CSVSGQEGYGYTF. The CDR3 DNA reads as TGCAGCGTCTCAGGACAGGAAGGATACGGCTACACCTTC.

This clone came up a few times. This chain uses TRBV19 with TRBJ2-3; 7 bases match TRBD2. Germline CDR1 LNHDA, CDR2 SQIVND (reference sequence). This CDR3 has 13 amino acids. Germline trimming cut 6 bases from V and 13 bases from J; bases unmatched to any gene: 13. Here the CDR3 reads CASSRPAGPPEYF. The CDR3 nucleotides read TGTGCCAGTAGCCGGCCAGCGGGGCCCCCCGAGTATTTT.

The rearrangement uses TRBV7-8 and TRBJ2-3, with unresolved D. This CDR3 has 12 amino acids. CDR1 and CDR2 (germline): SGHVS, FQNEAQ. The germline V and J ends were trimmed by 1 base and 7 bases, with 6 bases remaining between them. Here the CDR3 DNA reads TGTGCCAGCAGCTTAGGACTGAATACGCAGTATTTT. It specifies CASSLGLNTQYF.